This T cell receptor (beta chain) was recorded in a study of CD39 and CD103 CD8 tumor-infiltrating T cells. Turning to the study itself: An ovarian cancer patient and a couple of HNSCC patients had repertoire comparisons shown.

CCR7 was ignored; memory CD8 cells were sorted as CD8+CD4-CD45RA-. Data came from immunoSEQ multiplex PCR; TCRdb stores just in-frame clones and leaves some out. The sample holds roughly 1,300 clones; 80% to 85% are singletons and the top ten take approximately 48%. This receptor was identified in a human donor with head and neck squamous cell carcinoma. Sequenced input: CD8+ T cells sorted from blood. Subset reported: total memory CD8 T cells (CD45RA-CCR7+/-) from blood or uninvolved lymph node.

Here the CDR3 DNA reads TGTGCCAGCAGCTCGCGGTCTGTGAACACTGAAGCTTTCTTT. Protein: CASSSRSVNTEAFF. This rearrangement joins TRBV7-9 to TRBJ1-1; D not resolved. Germline CDR1 is SEHNR and CDR2 is FQNEAQ (reference sequence). The CDR3 loop spans 14 amino acids. The V end lost 4 bases, the J end lost 0 bases, and 9 bases lay between the germline ends.